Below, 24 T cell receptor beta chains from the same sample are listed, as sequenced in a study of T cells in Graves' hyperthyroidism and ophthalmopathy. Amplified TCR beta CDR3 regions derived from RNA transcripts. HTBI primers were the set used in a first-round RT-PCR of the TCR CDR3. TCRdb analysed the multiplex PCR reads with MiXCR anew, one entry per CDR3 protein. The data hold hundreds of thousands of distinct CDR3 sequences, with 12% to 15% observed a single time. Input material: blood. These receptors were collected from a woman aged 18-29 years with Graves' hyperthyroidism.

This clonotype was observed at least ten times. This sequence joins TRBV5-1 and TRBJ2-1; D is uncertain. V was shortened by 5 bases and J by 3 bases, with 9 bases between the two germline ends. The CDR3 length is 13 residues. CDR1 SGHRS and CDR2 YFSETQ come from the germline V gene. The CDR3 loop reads CASRTGFYNEQFF. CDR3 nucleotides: TGCGCCAGCAGGACTGGCTTCTACAATGAGCAGTTCTTC.

CDR3 nucleotide sequence: TGTGCCAGCAGTTACGGTGTGGGGGAGCTGTTTTTT. The encoded protein is CASSYGVGELFF. J is TRBJ2-2 and V is TRBV6-2 or TRBV6-3, with unresolved D. The CDR3 length is 12 residues. Germline V CDR1 and CDR2: MNHEY, SVGEGT. Trimming removed 2 bases at V and 8 bases at J, with 6 bases between.

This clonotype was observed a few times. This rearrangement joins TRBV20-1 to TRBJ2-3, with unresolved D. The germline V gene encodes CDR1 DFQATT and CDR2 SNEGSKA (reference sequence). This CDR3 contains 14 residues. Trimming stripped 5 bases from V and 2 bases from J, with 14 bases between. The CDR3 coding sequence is TGCAGTGCTCCTGGTGGCGGAAACACAGATACGCAGTATTTT. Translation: CSAPGGGNTDTQYF.

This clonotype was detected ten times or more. The CDR3 protein is CASSFGTATYEQYF. The CDR3, as DNA: TGTGCCAGCAGCTTTGGGACGGCCACCTACGAGCAGTACTTC. This rearrangement joins TRBV7-3 to TRBJ2-7; D may match TRBD1 or TRBD2 (5 bases each). Germline V gene data show CDR1 as SGHTA and CDR2 as FQGTGA. This CDR3 spans 14 amino acids. The V end lost 3 bases, the J end lost 2 bases, and 11 bases lay between the germline ends.

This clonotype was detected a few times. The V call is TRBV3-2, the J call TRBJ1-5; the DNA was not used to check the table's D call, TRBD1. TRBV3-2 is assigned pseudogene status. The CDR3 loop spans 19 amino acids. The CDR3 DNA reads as TGTGCCAGCAGCCAAGATCACAGGGACAGGGGAGGGGGCAATCAGCCCCAGCATTTT. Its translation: CASSQDHRDRGGGNQPQHF.

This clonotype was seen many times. The CDR3 DNA reads as TGCGCCAGCAGCCCAGGACAGGGGGGTCGGGAAGAGACCCAGTACTTC. It yields the protein CASSPGQGGREETQYF. V gene TRBV5-1 combines with J gene TRBJ2-5, with 10 bases aligning to TRBD1. The germline V gene has CDR1 SGHRS and CDR2 YFSETQ. This CDR3 has 16 residues. Trimming cost V 4 bases and J 3 bases; bases outside gene matches: 9.

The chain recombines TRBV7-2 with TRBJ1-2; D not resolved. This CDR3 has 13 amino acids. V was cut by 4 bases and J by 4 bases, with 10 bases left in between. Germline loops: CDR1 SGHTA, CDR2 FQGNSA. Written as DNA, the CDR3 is TGTGCCAGCAGCTCCAGTGGACCCTATGGCTACACCTTC. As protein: CASSSSGPYGYTF.

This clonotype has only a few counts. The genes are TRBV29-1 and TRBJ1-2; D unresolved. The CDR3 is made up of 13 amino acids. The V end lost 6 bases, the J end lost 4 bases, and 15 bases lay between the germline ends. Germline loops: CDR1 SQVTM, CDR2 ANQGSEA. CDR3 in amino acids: CSVPGEGAYGYTF. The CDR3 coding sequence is TGCAGCGTCCCCGGTGAGGGAGCCTATGGCTACACCTTC.

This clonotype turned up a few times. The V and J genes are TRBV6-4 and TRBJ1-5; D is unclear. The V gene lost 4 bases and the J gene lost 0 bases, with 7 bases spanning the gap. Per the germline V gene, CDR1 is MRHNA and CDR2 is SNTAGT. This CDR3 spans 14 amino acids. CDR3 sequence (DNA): TGTGCCAGCAGTGTCCAGCTTAGCAATCAGCCCCAGCATTTT. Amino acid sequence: CASSVQLSNQPQHF.

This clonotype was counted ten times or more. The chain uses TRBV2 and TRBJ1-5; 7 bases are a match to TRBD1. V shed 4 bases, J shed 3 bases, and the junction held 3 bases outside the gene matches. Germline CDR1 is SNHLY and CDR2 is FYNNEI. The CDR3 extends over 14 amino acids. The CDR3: CASSGTGNNQPQHF. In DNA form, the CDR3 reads TGTGCCAGCAGTGGGACAGGAAACAATCAGCCCCAGCATTTT. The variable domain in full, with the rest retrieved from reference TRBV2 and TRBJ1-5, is EPEVTQTPSHQVTQMGQEVILRCVPISNHLYFYWYRQILGQKVEFLVSFYNNEISEKSEIFDDQFSVERPDGSNFTLKIRSTKLEDSAMYFCASSGTGNNQPQHFGDGTRLSIL.

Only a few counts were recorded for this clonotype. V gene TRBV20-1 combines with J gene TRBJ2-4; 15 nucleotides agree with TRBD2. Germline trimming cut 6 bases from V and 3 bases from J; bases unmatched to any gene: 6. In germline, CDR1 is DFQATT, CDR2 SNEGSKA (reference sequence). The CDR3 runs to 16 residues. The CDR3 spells CSAEGLAGGDKNIQYF. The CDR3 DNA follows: TGCAGTGCCGAGGGACTAGCGGGAGGAGACAAAAACATTCAGTACTTC.

As DNA, the CDR3 is TGTGCTAGTGGTTTGTCTGGACTAGCGGGAGGGCCAAGCACCGGGGAGCTGTTTTTT. It translates to CASGLSGLAGGPSTGELFF. The gene calls are TRBV12-5 and TRBJ2-2; the match to TRBD2 covers 15 bases. The germline gives CDR1 LGHNT, CDR2 FRNRAP. The CDR3 is made up of 19 amino acids. The J segment lost 4 bases and the V segment lost 2 bases, leaving 8 bases of the junction unmatched.

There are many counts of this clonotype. The CDR3 sequence is CATSRDTPGTLMKELFF. The CDR3 nucleotides are TGTGCCACCAGCAGAGATACCCCGGGTACCCTAATGAAGGAACTGTTTTTT. The chain couples TRBV15 to TRBJ1-4; D is undetermined. This CDR3 spans 17 amino acids. CDR1 is LNHNV, CDR2 YYDKDF, per germline (reference sequence). Trimming took off 0 bases at V and 12 bases at J, with 23 bases between the two ends.

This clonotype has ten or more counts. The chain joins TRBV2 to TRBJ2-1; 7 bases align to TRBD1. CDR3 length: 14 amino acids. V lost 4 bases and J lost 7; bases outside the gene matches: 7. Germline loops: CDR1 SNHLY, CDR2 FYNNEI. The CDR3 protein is CASSGNRGRNEQFF. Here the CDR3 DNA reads TGTGCCAGCAGTGGGAACAGGGGCCGGAATGAGCAGTTCTTC.

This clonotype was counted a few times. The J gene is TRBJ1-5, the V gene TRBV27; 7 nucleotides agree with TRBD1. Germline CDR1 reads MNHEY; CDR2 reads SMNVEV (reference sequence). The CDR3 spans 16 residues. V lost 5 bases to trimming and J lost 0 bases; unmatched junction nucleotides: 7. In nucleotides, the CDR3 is TGTGCCAGCAGTCCTTCCCAGGGGGATAGCAATCAGCCCCAGCATTTT. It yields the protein CASSPSQGDSNQPQHF.

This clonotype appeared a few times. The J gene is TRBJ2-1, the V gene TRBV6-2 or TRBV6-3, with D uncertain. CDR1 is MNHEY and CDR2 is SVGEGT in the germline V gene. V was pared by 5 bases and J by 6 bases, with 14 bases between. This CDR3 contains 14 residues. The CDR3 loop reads CASSRAKTGNEQFF. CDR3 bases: TGTGCCAGCAGTAGGGCTAAAACTGGCAATGAGCAGTTCTTC.

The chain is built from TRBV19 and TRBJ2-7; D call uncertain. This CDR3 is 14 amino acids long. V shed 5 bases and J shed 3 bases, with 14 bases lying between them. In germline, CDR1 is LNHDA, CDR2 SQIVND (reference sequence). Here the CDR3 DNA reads TGTGCCAGTAGTCCCTCTTCGTCCTTCTACGAGCAGTACTTC. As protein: CASSPSSSFYEQYF.

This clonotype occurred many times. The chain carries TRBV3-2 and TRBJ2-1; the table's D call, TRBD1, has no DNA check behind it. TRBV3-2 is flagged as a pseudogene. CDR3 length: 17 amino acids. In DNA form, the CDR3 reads TGTGCCAGCAGGGGATACAGGGAGTCCCTGATGGGTCATGAGCAGTTCTTC. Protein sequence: CASRGYRESLMGHEQFF.

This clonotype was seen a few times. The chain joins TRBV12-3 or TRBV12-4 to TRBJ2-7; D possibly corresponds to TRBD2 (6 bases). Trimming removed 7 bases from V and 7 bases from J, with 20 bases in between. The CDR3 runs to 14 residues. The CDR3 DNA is TGTGCCAGCAACCTAATGGGACTCCTCGGGGAGCAGTACTTC. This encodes CASNLMGLLGEQYF.

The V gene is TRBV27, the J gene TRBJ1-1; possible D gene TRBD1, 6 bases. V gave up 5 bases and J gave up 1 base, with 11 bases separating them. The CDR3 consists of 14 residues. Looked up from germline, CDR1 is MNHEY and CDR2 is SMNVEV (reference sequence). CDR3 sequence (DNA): TGTGCCAGCAGTGGGCTGGGACAGAACACTGAAGCTTTCTTT. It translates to CASSGLGQNTEAFF.

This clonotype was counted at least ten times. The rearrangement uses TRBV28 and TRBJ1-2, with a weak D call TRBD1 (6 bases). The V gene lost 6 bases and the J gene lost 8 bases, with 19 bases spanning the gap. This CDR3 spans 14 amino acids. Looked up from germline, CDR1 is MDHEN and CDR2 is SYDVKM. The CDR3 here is CASRDLLTGLGYTF. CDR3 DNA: TGTGCCAGCAGGGACCTACTGACAGGACTCGGCTACACCTTC.

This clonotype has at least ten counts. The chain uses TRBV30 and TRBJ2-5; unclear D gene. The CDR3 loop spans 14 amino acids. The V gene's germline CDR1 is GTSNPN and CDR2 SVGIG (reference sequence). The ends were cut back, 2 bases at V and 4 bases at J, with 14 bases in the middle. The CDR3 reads CAWSLGTYGETQYF. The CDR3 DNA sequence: TGTGCCTGGAGTCTCGGAACCTATGGAGAGACCCAGTACTTC.

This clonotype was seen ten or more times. As DNA, the CDR3 is TGTGCCACCAGTGATTTCGGAGACAGGGGAGGGGAGACCCAGTACTTC. It specifies CATSDFGDRGGETQYF. The chain recombines TRBV24-1 with TRBJ2-5; TRBD1 might be the D (8 bases). CDR1 and CDR2 (germline): KGHDR, SFDVKD. The V end was cut by 1 base, the J end by 5 bases, with 16 bases between. CDR3 size: 16 residues.

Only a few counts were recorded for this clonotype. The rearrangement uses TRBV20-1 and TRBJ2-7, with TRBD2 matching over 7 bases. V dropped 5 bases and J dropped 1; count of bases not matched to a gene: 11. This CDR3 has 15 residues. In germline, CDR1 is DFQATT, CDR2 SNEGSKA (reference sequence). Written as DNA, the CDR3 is TGCAGTGCTGTTCCGGCCGGGAGGCAGTCCTACGAGCAGTACTTC. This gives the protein CSAVPAGRQSYEQYF.